A single sample gave rise to the 15 T cell receptor beta chains below, sequenced in a study of blood T cell repertoires in COVID-19. The repertoire was sequenced with immunoSEQ multiplex PCR; TCRdb's copy has only in-frame clones and lacks some. The table lists about 96,000 clones, over 85% of them singletons. Sequenced input: peripheral blood. The source is a human donor with COVID-19, enrolled during active disease. The donor label of this sample is uncertain.

This chain uses TRBV19 with TRBJ2-3, with a weak D call TRBD1 (6 bases). CDR1 and CDR2 from the germline V gene are LNHDA and SQIVND (reference sequence). The length of the CDR3 is 15 residues. V lost 7 bases and J lost 0, with 14 bases in between. CDR3 sequence: CASTAYRDSTDTQYF. The CDR3 nucleotides read TGTGCCAGTACCGCATACAGGGATAGCACAGATACGCAGTATTTT.

The chain has TRBV24-1 and TRBJ2-1; D is uncertain. Germline V lookup: CDR1 KGHDR, CDR2 SFDVKD. This CDR3 region has 11 residues. V was clipped by 6 bases and J by 10 bases, with 9 bases between them. CDR3 loop: CATSRATEQFF. In DNA, the CDR3 is TGTGCCACCAGTAGAGCGACGGAGCAGTTCTTC.

The CDR3 sequence is CASGLAGGIQFF. As DNA, the CDR3 is TGTGCCAGCGGATTAGCGGGAGGGATTCAGTTCTTC. The rearrangement links TRBV11-3 to TRBJ2-1; 11 bases align to TRBD2. Germline CDR1 SGHNT, CDR2 YENEEA. The V and J ends lost 8 bases and 13 bases, in that order; junction bases with no gene match: 7. The CDR3 is 12 amino acids.

This clone occurred once. Here the CDR3 DNA reads TGTGCCACCAGCAGAGAGTCAGGAGGACCCACCGGGGAGCTGTTTTTT. Translating it yields CATSRESGGPTGELFF. The V gene is TRBV15, the J gene TRBJ2-2; D might be TRBD2 (5 bases). The CDR3 consists of 16 residues. V was trimmed by 0 bases and J by 4 bases, leaving 12 bases between them. Germline CDR1 reads LNHNV; CDR2 reads YYDKDF (reference sequence).

V and J are TRBV6-1 and TRBJ2-7; D is possibly TRBD2 (5 bases). This CDR3 has 14 amino acids. From germline, CDR1 is MNHNS and CDR2 SASEGT. With 0 bases removed from V and 3 bases from J, the gap between germline ends came to 9 bases. This CDR3 reads CASSEAWGDYEQYF. The CDR3 DNA follows: TGTGCCAGCAGTGAAGCATGGGGAGACTACGAGCAGTACTTC.

The chain carries TRBV19 and TRBJ1-2; D is ambiguous. The germline V and J ends were trimmed by 6 bases and 4 bases, with 15 bases remaining between them. Germline lookup yields CDR1 LNHDA and CDR2 SQIVND (reference sequence). There are 14 residues in the CDR3. In DNA, the CDR3 is TGTGCCAGTAGCTATGATACCGGGAGCTATGGCTACACCTTC. This translates into CASSYDTGSYGYTF.

This rearrangement joins TRBV24-1 to TRBJ2-1; 8 bases fit TRBD2. CDR1 and CDR2 from the germline V gene are KGHDR and SFDVKD. The CDR3 is 14 amino acids. Unmatched junction bases numbered 11, after V lost 12 bases and J lost 5 bases. CDR3 residues: CAASPGGPNNEQFF. CDR3 DNA sequence: TGTGCCGCGAGCCCGGGAGGGCCCAACAATGAGCAGTTCTTC.

The table lists this clone with a count of one. The chain has TRBV4-1 and TRBJ1-5; 7 bases fit TRBD1. CDR1 and CDR2 (germline): MGHRA, YSYEKL. The CDR3 loop spans 15 amino acids. The V segment lost 2 bases and the J segment 2 bases; nucleotides outside the gene matches: 3. CDR3: CASSQNRGGNQPQHF. The DNA for the CDR3 is TGCGCCAGCAGCCAAAACAGGGGAGGCAATCAGCCCCAGCATTTT.

The chain carries TRBV28 and TRBJ1-5; D remains unclear. The V and J ends lost 5 bases and 11 bases respectively, with 13 bases between them. Germline assignment: CDR1 MDHEN and CDR2 SYDVKM. The CDR3 runs 12 residues. The CDR3 DNA sequence: TGTGCCAGCAGTCCTCCTCGGAGGGCCCAGCATTTT. It codes for CASSPPRRAQHF.

Written as DNA, the CDR3 is TGTGCCAGCAGTCCCCTGGGGGCTGCGGGAGGCAATCAGCCCCAGCATTTT. Its translation: CASSPLGAAGGNQPQHF. This chain connects TRBV27 to TRBJ1-5, with D possibly being TRBD1 (6 bases). V was trimmed by 5 bases and J by 2 bases, leaving 19 bases between them. Germline CDR1 and CDR2: MNHEY and SMNVEV (reference sequence). The CDR3 is made up of 17 amino acids.

The chain couples TRBV7-3 to TRBJ2-2; D is undetermined. There are 13 residues in the CDR3. Germline CDR1 SGHTA, CDR2 FQGTGA. Trimming took off 5 bases at V and 8 bases at J, with 12 bases between the two ends. CDR3 bases: TGTGCCAGCAGCCAAACAGTAGAAGGGGAGCTGTTTTTT. Protein: CASSQTVEGELFF. The entire variable domain, with the rest obtained from reference TRBV7-3 and TRBJ2-2, is as follows: GAGVSQTPSNKVTEKGKYVELRCDPISGHTALYWYRQSLGQGPEFLIYFQGTGAADDSGLPNDRFFAVRPEGSVSTLKIQRTERGDSAVYLCASSQTVEGELFFGEGSRLTVL.

Of note for this clone: The sample carries other DNA sequences with the same CDR3. The V and J genes are TRBV5-1 and TRBJ2-5, with 10 bases fitting TRBD1. The CDR3 is 14 residues long. The V gene end was trimmed by 4 bases and the J gene end by 4 bases; junction bases not matched to a gene: 4. Germline CDR1 and CDR2: SGHRS and YFSETQ. The CDR3 coding sequence is TGCGCCAGCAGCGTCGGACAGGGGGGAGAGACCCAGTACTTC. Amino acids: CASSVGQGGETQYF. Full variable domain (remainder filled in from reference TRBV5-1 and TRBJ2-5): KAGVTQTPRYLIKTRGQQVTLSCSPISGHRSVSWYQQTPGQGLQFLFEYFSETQRNKGNFPGRFSGRQFSNSRSEMNVSTLELGDSALYLCASSVGQGGETQYFGPGTRLLVL.

The V and J genes are TRBV21-1 and TRBJ2-1; TRBD1, the table's D call, lacks a check against the DNA. TRBV21-1 is a pseudogene. The CDR3 contains 20 residues. This chain's CDR3 is CASSKVSPEFRTGGNNEQFF. The CDR3 DNA is TGTGCCAGCAGCAAAGTTAGCCCCGAATTTAGGACAGGGGGAAACAATGAGCAGTTCTTC.

The rearrangement joins TRBV24-1 to TRBJ1-5; 10 bases are shared with TRBD1. The CDR3 contains 14 residues. CDR1 KGHDR and CDR2 SFDVKD come from the germline V gene. V trimming: 11 bases; J trimming: 2 bases; junction bases outside the gene matches: 5. The CDR3 region is CASQGTGGNQPQHF. The CDR3 nucleotides read TGTGCCAGTCAAGGGACAGGGGGCAATCAGCCCCAGCATTTT.

The chain is built from TRBV25-1 and TRBJ1-1; D remains ambiguous. Germline V gene data show CDR1 as MGHDK and CDR2 as SYGVNS. The CDR3 runs to 17 residues. Trimming took 4 bases from V and 0 from J, leaving 18 bases between them. As DNA, the CDR3 is TGTGCCAGCAGTGCCAAGTACAGCTTTCCGTTGAACACTGAAGCTTTCTTT. Its protein is CASSAKYSFPLNTEAFF.